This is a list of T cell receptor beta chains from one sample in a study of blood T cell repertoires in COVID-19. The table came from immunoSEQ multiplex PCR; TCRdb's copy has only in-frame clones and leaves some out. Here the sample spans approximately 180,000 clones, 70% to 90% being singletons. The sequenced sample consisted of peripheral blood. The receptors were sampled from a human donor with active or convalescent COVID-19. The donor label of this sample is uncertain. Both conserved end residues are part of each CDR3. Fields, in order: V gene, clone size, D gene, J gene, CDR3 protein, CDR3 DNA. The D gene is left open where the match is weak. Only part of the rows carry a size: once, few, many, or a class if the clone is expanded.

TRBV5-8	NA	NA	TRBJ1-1	CASDGGTEAFF	TGTGCCAGCGACGGGGGCACTGAAGCTTTCTTT
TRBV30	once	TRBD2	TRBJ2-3	CAWSVAGGFTDTQYF	TGTGCCTGGAGTGTAGCGGGGGGATTCACAGATACGCAGTATTTT
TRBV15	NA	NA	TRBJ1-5	CATSSAAINQPQHF	TGTGCCACCAGCAGTGCTGCGATCAATCAGCCCCAGCATTTT
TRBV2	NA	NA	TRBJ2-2	CASSLPTSTGELFF	TGTGCCAGCAGTCTCCCAACTAGTACCGGGGAGCTGTTTTTT
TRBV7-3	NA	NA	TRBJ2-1	CASSQGVGRNEQFF	TGTGCCAGCAGCCAGGGCGTGGGGCGAAATGAGCAGTTCTTC
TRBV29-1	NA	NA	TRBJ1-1	CSVAPSPEAFF	TGCAGCGTTGCCCCTAGCCCGGAAGCTTTCTTT
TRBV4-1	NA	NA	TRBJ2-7	CASSQERTDLYEQYF	TGCGCCAGCAGCCAAGAGCGGACAGACCTCTACGAGCAGTACTTC
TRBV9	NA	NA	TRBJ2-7	CASSVAGEVYEQYF	TGTGCCAGCAGCGTAGCGGGGGAGGTGTACGAGCAGTACTTC
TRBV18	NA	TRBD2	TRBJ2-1	CASSQGLAGGENEQFF	TGTGCCAGCTCACAGGGACTAGCGGGAGGGGAAAATGAGCAGTTCTTC
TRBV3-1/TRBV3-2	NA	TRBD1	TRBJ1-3	CASSQAGGVRNTIYF	TGTGCCAGCAGCCAAGCAGGGGGCGTTCGAAACACCATATATTTT
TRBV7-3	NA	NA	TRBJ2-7	CASSPMGALKGEQYF	TGTGCCAGCAGCCCAATGGGGGCCCTAAAGGGCGAGCAGTACTTC
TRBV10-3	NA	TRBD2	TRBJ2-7	CAISLAGRPYEQYF	TGTGCCATCAGTCTAGCGGGGCGACCCTACGAGCAGTACTTC
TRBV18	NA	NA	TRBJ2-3	CASSPRGPDTQYF	TGTGCCAGCTCCCCCAGGGGTCCAGATACGCAGTATTTT
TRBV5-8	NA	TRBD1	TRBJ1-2	CASGKNRGTNYGYTF	TGTGCCAGCGGGAAGAACAGGGGAACAAACTATGGCTACACCTTC
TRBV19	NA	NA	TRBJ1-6	CASSVTGRGSPLHF	TGTGCCAGTAGTGTCACAGGGCGAGGTTCACCCCTCCACTTT
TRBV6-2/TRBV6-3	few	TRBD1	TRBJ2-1	CASSTGPDRDNEQFF	TGTGCCAGCAGTACGGGTCCCGACAGGGACAATGAGCAGTTCTTC
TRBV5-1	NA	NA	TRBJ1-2	CASSSEMGPGGYTF	TGCGCCAGCAGCTCTGAAATGGGCCCGGGGGGCTACACCTTC
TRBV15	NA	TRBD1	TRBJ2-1	CATSRDRGLVNEQFF	TGTGCCACCAGCAGAGATAGGGGGCTGGTCAATGAGCAGTTCTTC
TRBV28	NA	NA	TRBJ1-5	CASSLYGGSNQPQHF	TGTGCCAGCAGTTTATACGGGGGGAGCAATCAGCCCCAGCATTTT
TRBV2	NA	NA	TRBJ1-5	CASSLQVRGNQPQHF	TGTGCCAGCAGCCTACAGGTTAGGGGAAATCAGCCCCAGCATTTT
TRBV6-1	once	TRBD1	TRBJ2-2	CASSVIPGQGTGELFF	TGTGCCAGCAGTGTGATACCGGGACAGGGGACCGGGGAGCTGTTTTTT
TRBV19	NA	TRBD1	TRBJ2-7	CASSIVPGQAREQYF	TGTGCCAGTAGTATAGTCCCGGGACAGGCACGCGAGCAGTACTTC
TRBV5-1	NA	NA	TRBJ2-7	CASSSSYEQYF	TGCGCCAGCAGCTCCAGCTACGAGCAGTACTTC
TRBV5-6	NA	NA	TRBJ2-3	CASTLVDIDTQYF	TGTGCCAGCACCCTGGTAGACATAGATACGCAGTATTTT
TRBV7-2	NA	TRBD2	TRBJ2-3	CASSPGGPSTDTQYF	TGTGCCAGCAGCCCGGGGGGGCCAAGCACAGATACGCAGTATTTT
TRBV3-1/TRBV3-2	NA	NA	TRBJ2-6	CASSLYWGLSSGANVLTF	TGTGCCAGCAGCCTTTATTGGGGCCTCTCCTCTGGGGCCAACGTCCTGACTTTC
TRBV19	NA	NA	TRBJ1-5	CASSMRSTVSNQPQHF	TGTGCCAGTAGTATGAGGAGTACCGTTAGCAATCAGCCCCAGCATTTT
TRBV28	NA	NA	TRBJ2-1	CASRGSGSGNEQFF	TGTGCCAGCAGGGGTTCAGGGTCAGGGAATGAGCAGTTCTTC
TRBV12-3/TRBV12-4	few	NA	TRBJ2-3	CASTYTDTQYF	TGTGCCAGCACCTACACAGATACGCAGTATTTT
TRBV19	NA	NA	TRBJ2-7	CASSITRDSYEQYF	TGTGCCAGTAGTATTACGCGGGACAGCTACGAGCAGTACTTC
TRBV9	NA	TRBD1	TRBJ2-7	CASSVRDRSSYEQYF	TGTGCCAGCAGCGTCCGGGACAGGAGCTCCTACGAGCAGTACTTC
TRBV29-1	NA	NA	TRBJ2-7	CSVDGATGNTVAYEQYF	TGCAGCGTTGATGGAGCTACAGGGAATACGGTCGCCTACGAGCAGTACTTC
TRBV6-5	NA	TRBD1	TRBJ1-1	CASRRLRTGLEAFF	TGTGCCAGCAGACGCCTAAGGACAGGGTTAGAGGCTTTCTTT
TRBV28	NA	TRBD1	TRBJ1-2	CASSSLGTVPGDGYTF	TGTGCCAGCAGTTCCCTAGGGACAGTGCCTGGGGATGGCTACACCTTC
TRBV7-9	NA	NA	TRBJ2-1	CASSSRVTINEQFF	TGTGCCAGCAGCTCGCGGGTGACAATCAATGAGCAGTTCTTC
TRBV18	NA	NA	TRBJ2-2	CASSPFLGQNTGELFF	TGTGCCAGCTCACCGTTTCTGGGACAGAACACCGGGGAGCTGTTTTTT
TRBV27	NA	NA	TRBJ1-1	CASSGQMPAVNTEAFF	TGTGCCAGCAGCGGACAGATGCCTGCGGTGAACACTGAAGCTTTCTTT
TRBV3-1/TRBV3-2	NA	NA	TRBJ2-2	CASSQGLVGGDIPNTGELFF	TGTGCCAGCAGCCAAGGTCTTGTAGGCGGGGATATCCCGAACACCGGGGAGCTGTTTTTT
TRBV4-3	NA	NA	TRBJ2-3	CASSQGAGPDTQYF	TGCGCCAGCAGCCAAGGGGCGGGGCCAGATACGCAGTATTTT
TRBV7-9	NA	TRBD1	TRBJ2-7	CASSLGRTGAEQYF	TGTGCCAGCAGCTTAGGGAGGACAGGGGCCGAGCAGTACTTC
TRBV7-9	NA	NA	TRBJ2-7	CASSLVGVGVSYEQYF	TGTGCCAGCAGCTTAGTCGGTGTAGGGGTCTCCTACGAGCAGTACTTC
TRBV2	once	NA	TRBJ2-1	CASTRASVYNEQFF	TGTGCCTCCACCCGGGCTAGCGTCTACAATGAGCAGTTCTTC